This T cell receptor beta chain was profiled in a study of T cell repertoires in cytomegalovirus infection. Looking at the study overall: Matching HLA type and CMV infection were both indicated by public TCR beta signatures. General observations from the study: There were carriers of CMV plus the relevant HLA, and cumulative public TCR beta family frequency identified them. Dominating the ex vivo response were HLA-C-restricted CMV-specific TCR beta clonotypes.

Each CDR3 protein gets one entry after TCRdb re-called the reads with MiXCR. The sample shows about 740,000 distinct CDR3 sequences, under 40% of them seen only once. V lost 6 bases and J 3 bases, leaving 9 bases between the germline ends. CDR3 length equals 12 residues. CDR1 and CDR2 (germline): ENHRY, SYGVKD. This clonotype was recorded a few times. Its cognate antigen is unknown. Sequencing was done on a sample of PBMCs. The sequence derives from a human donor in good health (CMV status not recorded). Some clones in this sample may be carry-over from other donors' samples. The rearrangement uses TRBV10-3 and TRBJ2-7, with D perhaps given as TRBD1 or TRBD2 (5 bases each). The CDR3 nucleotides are TGTGCCATCAGCAGGGACCACTACGAGCAGTACTTC. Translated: CAISRDHYEQYF.